This T cell receptor (beta chain) was obtained from a study of CD8 T cells in Susac syndrome. As for this clonotype: What it binds is not known.

The CDR3 sequence is 12 residues long. The V end lost 4 bases, the J end lost 9 bases, and 12 bases lay between the germline ends. Germline V gene lookup returns CDR1 SNHLY and CDR2 FYNNEI. Recently defined diagnostic criteria classed the Susac syndrome patients as definite or probable. FACS enriched CD8+ TEMRA cells, while bulk CD8+ and CD4+ were negatively isolated. Study outcomes and limitations: A relatively small number of individuals underwent TCR sequencing and HLA analysis.

Roughly 0.45 to 1 ug RNA was reverse transcribed with random hexamers. Amplification of the TCR beta CDR3 was carried out by immunoSEQ multiplex PCR, which spanned a total of 54 Vbeta and 13 Jbeta segments. TCRdb reprocessed the immunoSEQ multiplex PCR reads via MiXCR and lists one record per CDR3 protein. The sample has about 200,000 distinct CDR3 sequences, 90% to 95% seen once; the top ten hold 0.087%. Source material: CD4+ T cells from PBMCs. The receptor was isolated from a human donor with Susac syndrome. V and J are TRBV2 and TRBJ1-1, with unresolved D. The CDR3 DNA reads TGTGCCAGCAGTGTTTCAGAATTAAAAGCTTTCTTT. This gives the protein CASSVSELKAFF.